This TCR beta chain came from a study of blood T cell repertoires in COVID-19. Study-wide background: PBMCs, B-cell-depleted T cells, or T cells were the source of the cDNA or gDNA that made up the material.

Measured with immunoSEQ multiplex PCR; TCRdb has only the in-frame clones, and not every one. The data show about 240,000 clones, with roughly 76% seen just once and around 7% held by the top ten. This CDR3 spans 13 amino acids. J gave up 3 bases and V 8 bases, and 4 bases lay outside the gene matches. Germline CDR1 MNHEY, CDR2 SVGAGI. Input material: peripheral blood. The genes are TRBV6-5 and TRBJ2-7; 10 bases line up with TRBD2. The receptor was derived from a woman over 75 with COVID-19, enrolled during active disease. The CDR3 DNA reads as TGTGCCAGCTTGGCTAGCGGGGGCTACGAGCAGTACTTC. It translates to CASLASGGYEQYF.